This TCR beta chain was found in a study of beta chain features in type 1 diabetes. Study as a whole: Examination covered fewer than 110 million sorted cells spanning all samples.

Germline lookup yields CDR1 MDHEN and CDR2 SYDVKM. The ends were cut back, 4 bases at V and 3 bases at J, with 12 bases in the middle. The CDR3 totals 14 residues. Since all of the isolated RNA was reverse transcribed, expressed TCRB transcripts were what got sequenced. Data came from immunoSEQ multiplex PCR; TCRdb stores just in-frame clones and leaves some out. The sample has under 300,000 clones; roughly 13% are singletons. In total, each donor contributed a single heparinised blood draw that averaged about 120 mL. Sorting produced populations that all topped 98% purity. Study-level findings and limits: Sequencing of cDNA might inflate the share of cells that strongly express TCR. Patients with Type 1 diabetes showed moderately but significantly shorter TCRB CDR3s in all four CD4+ subsets.

Note on this clone: No antigen is known for it.

The rearrangement links TRBV28 to TRBJ2-5, with D possibly TRBD2 on 6 matching bases. This clonotype originated in a man aged 25-45 years with type 1 diabetes. The sample taken for sequencing was naive CD4+ T cells from blood. The CDR3 loop is CASSSLALKETQYF. CDR3 nucleotide sequence: TGTGCCAGCAGTTCTCTAGCGTTGAAAGAGACCCAGTACTTC.